Presented here are 27 T cell receptor beta chains from one specimen sequenced in a study of Ad26.COV2.S vaccination and SARS-CoV-2 variants. Treatment in this sample: around 19 received Ad26.COV2.S at low or high dose, single or two shots; about 5 received placebo; per-sample allocation not given. Samples were taken on day 63 after the first vaccine or placebo injection. Assay used: immunoSEQ multiplex PCR; TCRdb lists only in-frame clones, some missing. In the table there are 350,000 to 450,000 clones, roughly 84% of which are singletons. The material was peripheral blood, obtained in a trial of Ad26.COV2.S vaccine versus placebo. These receptors originate from a person between 18 and 65 years old who received the Ad26.COV2.S COVID-19 vaccine or a placebo.

The chain has TRBV19 and TRBJ2-7; TRBD1 might be the D (6 bases). V shed 3 bases and J shed 9 bases, with 15 bases lying between them. The CDR3 is made up of 13 amino acids. Germline loops: CDR1 LNHDA, CDR2 SQIVND (reference sequence). CDR3 coding DNA: TGTGCCAGTAGTATGGGACACCCCGAACGGCAGTACTTC. It yields the protein CASSMGHPERQYF.

The chain carries TRBV27 and TRBJ1-5, with no clear D. Deletions cut 5 bases from V and 1 base from J, with 18 bases between. Germline CDR1 MNHEY, CDR2 SMNVEV (reference sequence). This CDR3 is built from 17 residues. As DNA, the CDR3 is TGTGCCAGCAGTCCCCATTGGTCCAGCACGAGCAATCAGCCCCAGCATTTT. Its translation is CASSPHWSSTSNQPQHF.

The rearrangement links TRBV2 to TRBJ1-5; a weak D match, TRBD1 (5 bases). This CDR3 is 13 amino acids long. V gave up 6 bases and J gave up 7 bases, with 13 bases separating them. Germline CDR1 and CDR2: SNHLY and FYNNEI. As DNA, the CDR3 is TGTGCCAGCAGGGCAGGGAAAAGCCAGCCCCAGCATTTT. It yields the protein CASRAGKSQPQHF.

The genes are TRBV7-2 and TRBJ1-3; D is ambiguous. The CDR3 loop spans 16 amino acids. The germline V and J ends were trimmed by 5 bases and 0 bases, with 14 bases remaining between them. CDR1 SGHTA and CDR2 FQGNSA come from the germline V gene. The CDR3 region is CASSPQTVYSGNTIYF. In DNA, the CDR3 is TGTGCCAGCAGCCCCCAAACAGTATACTCTGGAAACACCATATATTTT.

This sequence joins TRBV18 and TRBJ2-3; 9 bases agree with TRBD2. The CDR3 is 17 amino acids. Losses at the gene ends were 0 bases for V and 2 bases for J; bases not matched to a gene: 6. The germline CDR1 and CDR2 sequences are KGHSH and LQKENI. The CDR3 loop is CASSPPWLAGPTDTQYF. Here the CDR3 DNA reads TGTGCCAGCTCACCACCCTGGCTAGCGGGACCCACAGATACGCAGTATTTT.

The rearrangement uses TRBV5-4 and TRBJ1-2; D is perhaps TRBD1 (6 bases). CDR1 and CDR2 from the germline V gene are SGHNT and YYREEE (reference sequence). V lost 1 base and J 4 bases, leaving 11 bases between the germline ends. This CDR3 is built from 14 residues. The CDR3 loop reads CASSLWGGAYGYTF. CDR3 coding DNA: TGTGCCAGCAGCTTGTGGGGGGGGGCCTATGGCTACACCTTC.

This clone was recorded once. The chain uses TRBV9 and TRBJ1-1; D call uncertain. Looked up from germline, CDR1 is SGDLS and CDR2 is YYNGEE. V was clipped by 7 bases and J by 0 bases, with 10 bases between them. This CDR3 comprises 13 residues. The CDR3 loop is CASGVNLNTEAFF. The CDR3 DNA is TGTGCCAGCGGGGTTAATTTGAACACTGAAGCTTTCTTT.

The chain uses TRBV12-3 or TRBV12-4 and TRBJ1-2; D remains ambiguous. Deletions cut 7 bases from V and 2 bases from J, with 11 bases between. This CDR3 region has 13 residues. CDR3 coding DNA: TGTGCCAGCACGATCGGCGGGAACTATGGCTACACCTTC. Translated, it gives CASTIGGNYGYTF.

The J gene is TRBJ1-5, the V gene TRBV7-2; D is unclear. This CDR3 comprises 12 residues. The V gene lost 4 bases and the J gene lost 8 bases, with 9 bases spanning the gap. Germline CDR1 reads SGHTA; CDR2 reads FQGNSA. The CDR3 region has the DNA TGTGCCAGCAGCTCGACCGGGGAGCCCCAGCATTTT. The encoded protein is CASSSTGEPQHF.

This clone was detected only a few times. The genes are TRBV4-1 and TRBJ1-4; tentative D call: TRBD1 (6 bases). Germline values: CDR1 MGHRA, CDR2 YSYEKL. The CDR3 length is 15 residues. V lost 7 bases and J 7 bases, leaving 19 bases between the germline ends. The DNA for the CDR3 is TGCGCCAGCAACACCCCCGGAGAGGGGGGTGAAAAACTGTTTTTT. Amino acids: CASNTPGEGGEKLFF.

This clone showed up just once. The chain links TRBV6-6 to TRBJ1-1; D is ambiguous. CDR1 is MNHNY, CDR2 SVGAGI, per germline (reference sequence). The CDR3 extends over 14 amino acids. The V end was cut by 6 bases, the J end by 0 bases, with 11 bases between. The CDR3 spells CASRETLMNTEAFF. The CDR3 nucleotides are TGTGCCAGCAGAGAGACCCTTATGAACACTGAAGCTTTCTTT.

The chain is built from TRBV7-6 and TRBJ1-2; D not certain. V shed 1 base and J shed 1 base, with 7 bases lying between them. Germline CDR1 SGHVS, CDR2 FNYEAQ. The CDR3 contains 14 residues. The CDR3 loop is CASSLGGGNYGYTF. Here the CDR3 DNA reads TGTGCCAGCAGCTTAGGAGGCGGTAACTATGGCTACACCTTC. Complete variable domain (other parts from reference TRBV7-6 and TRBJ1-2): GAGVSQSPRYKVTKRGQDVALRCDPISGHVSLYWYRQALGQGPEFLTYFNYEAQQDKSGLPNDRFSAERPEGSISTLTIQRTEQRDSAMYRCASSLGGGNYGYTFGSGTRLTVV.

V is TRBV5-1 and J is TRBJ2-3; 9 bases agree with TRBD1. Germline trimming cut 4 bases from V and 4 bases from J; bases unmatched to any gene: 10. From germline, CDR1 is SGHRS and CDR2 YFSETQ. This CDR3 has 16 residues. The CDR3 nucleotides read TGCGCCAGCAGCCAGCAGGGCCGGACAGGGGCAGATACGCAGTATTTT. The encoded protein is CASSQQGRTGADTQYF.

V usage is TRBV5-1 and J usage is TRBJ2-2; D unclear. The CDR3 is 17 amino acids. V dropped 4 bases and J dropped 5 bases, with 21 bases sitting between them. CDR1 is SGHRS and CDR2 is YFSETQ in the germline V gene. CDR3 amino acids: CASSLQLFSERTGELFF. CDR3 in DNA: TGCGCCAGCAGCCTCCAGTTGTTCAGCGAGAGGACCGGGGAGCTGTTTTTT.

The V call is TRBV7-3, the J call TRBJ2-5; D remains unclear. The V end lost 0 bases, the J end lost 5 bases, and 7 bases lay between the germline ends. The CDR3 consists of 13 residues. Per the germline V gene, CDR1 is SGHTA and CDR2 is FQGTGA. CDR3 nucleotide sequence: TGTGCCAGCAGCTTAACGTCCCGGGAGACCCAGTACTTC. This encodes CASSLTSRETQYF. Together with reference TRBV7-3 and TRBJ2-5, the CDR3 gives the full variable domain: GAGVSQTPSNKVTEKGKYVELRCDPISGHTALYWYRQSLGQGPEFLIYFQGTGAADDSGLPNDRFFAVRPEGSVSTLKIQRTERGDSAVYLCASSLTSRETQYFGPGTRLLVL.

This chain joins TRBV7-3 and TRBJ2-1; the match to TRBD2 covers 8 bases. The germline V gene has CDR1 SGHTA and CDR2 FQGTGA. Trimming took 1 base from V and 6 from J; bases not matched to a gene: 11. CDR3 length: 17 residues. The CDR3 DNA sequence: TGTGCCAGCAGCTTAAACCCCGGACTAGCCTCGTCCAATGAGCAGTTCTTC. Protein product: CASSLNPGLASSNEQFF. The variable domain in full, with the rest retrieved from reference TRBV7-3 and TRBJ2-1, is GAGVSQTPSNKVTEKGKYVELRCDPISGHTALYWYRQSLGQGPEFLIYFQGTGAADDSGLPNDRFFAVRPEGSVSTLKIQRTERGDSAVYLCASSLNPGLASSNEQFFGPGTRLTVL.

The chain has TRBV6-5 and TRBJ2-3, with TRBD2 identical over 11 bases. V shed 5 bases and J 3 bases; nucleotides not matched to a gene: 4. Germline V gene sequence: CDR1 MNHEY, CDR2 SVGAGI. There are 15 residues in the CDR3. The CDR3 DNA reads TGTGCCAGCAGTCCCCGGACTAGCGGGACAGATACGCAGTATTTT. Its protein is CASSPRTSGTDTQYF.

CDR3: CASSYGPSYQETQYF. CDR3 bases: TGTGCCAGCAGTTACGGGCCGTCCTACCAAGAGACCCAGTACTTC. This chain joins TRBV6-5 and TRBJ2-5; D gene unclear. Germline V CDR1 and CDR2: MNHEY, SVGAGI. The CDR3 is made up of 15 amino acids. V lost 2 bases to trimming and J lost 0 bases, with 10 bases between them.

V and J are TRBV27 and TRBJ2-7; TRBD2 might be the D (5 bases). This CDR3 region has 15 residues. The germline CDR1 and CDR2 sequences are MNHEY and SMNVEV (reference sequence). Trimming left V 2 bases short and J 1 base short, with 12 bases between. Written as DNA, the CDR3 is TGTGCCAGCAGTTTAAGCGGATTTGTATCCTACGAGCAGTACTTC. As protein: CASSLSGFVSYEQYF.

The rearrangement uses TRBV3-1 (or the pseudogene TRBV3-2) and TRBJ2-3; 7 bases agree with TRBD1. The CDR3 has 16 residues. Germline CDR1 is LGHDT and CDR2 is YNNKEL (reference sequence). The junction had 15 bases not matched to a gene; V was cut back by 4 bases and J by 8 bases. The CDR3 sequence is CASSRLRDSPTTTQYF. The CDR3 bases are TGTGCCAGCAGCCGACTCCGGGACAGCCCAACGACTACGCAGTATTTT.

This clone was seen a handful of times. V and J are TRBV6-5 and TRBJ1-5; D unclear. The CDR3 runs to 14 residues. Germline loops: CDR1 MNHEY, CDR2 SVGAGI. With 10 bases removed from V and 0 bases from J, the gap between germline ends came to 13 bases. CDR3 sequence (DNA): TGTGCCACCCGGAGGAGTTATAGCAATCAGCCCCAGCATTTT. Its protein is CATRRSYSNQPQHF.

The V gene is TRBV9, the J gene TRBJ2-1; TRBD2 aligns across 9 bases. Trimming removed 3 bases from V and 5 bases from J; junction bases left unmatched: 9. Germline CDR1 is SGDLS and CDR2 is YYNGEE. The CDR3 totals 16 residues. The CDR3 sequence: CASSGHLAGENNEQFF. The CDR3 bases are TGTGCCAGCAGCGGCCACTTAGCGGGGGAGAACAATGAGCAGTTCTTC.

This clone was recorded a few times. This sequence joins TRBV19 and TRBJ1-5; tentatively, D is TRBD1 (5 bases). Trimming cost V 4 bases and J 5 bases, with 12 bases left between them. Germline CDR1 reads LNHDA; CDR2 reads SQIVND (reference sequence). The CDR3 sequence is 14 residues long. Here the CDR3 DNA reads TGTGCCAGTAGTACCGGGACTTACGATCAGCCCCAGCATTTT. Its protein product is CASSTGTYDQPQHF.

This chain links TRBV6-6 with TRBJ1-1; D is possibly TRBD1 (6 bases). This CDR3 is 13 amino acids long. V lost 3 bases and J lost 5, with 10 bases in between. From germline, CDR1 is MNHNY and CDR2 SVGAGI (reference sequence). In DNA, the CDR3 is TGTGCCAGCAGTTATATGGGGGCGACTGAAGCTTTCTTT. Its translation: CASSYMGATEAFF.

The genes are TRBV9 and TRBJ1-4, with no clear D. Germline-derived CDR1 and CDR2 are SGDLS and YYNGEE. The CDR3 contains 15 residues. With 4 bases removed from V and 8 bases from J, the gap between germline ends came to 18 bases. CDR3 loop: CASSPRDVEWEKLFF. In DNA, the CDR3 is TGTGCCAGCAGCCCCCGAGATGTGGAATGGGAAAAACTGTTTTTT.

V gene TRBV7-8 combines with J gene TRBJ2-1; no clear D. Germline V gene data show CDR1 as SGHVS and CDR2 as FQNEAQ. The V and J ends lost 5 bases and 0 bases respectively, with 11 bases between them. The CDR3 is 15 amino acids. The CDR3 DNA sequence: TGTGCCAGCAGCCATGACTCCTACTCCTACAATGAGCAGTTCTTC. Amino acid sequence: CASSHDSYSYNEQFF. The full variable domain, with the rest looked up from reference TRBV7-8 and TRBJ2-1, is GAGVSQSPRYKVAKRGQDVALRCDPISGHVSLFWYQQALGQGPEFLTYFQNEAQLDKSGLPSDRFFAERPEGSVSTLKIQRTQQEDSAVYLCASSHDSYSYNEQFFGPGTRLTVL.

As regards this clone: Other DNA sequences in this sample translate to the same CDR3. V gene TRBV5-5 combines with J gene TRBJ1-1; unclear D gene. The CDR3 loop spans 14 amino acids. Germline CDR1 and CDR2: SGHKS and YYEKEE (reference sequence). Trimming stripped 0 bases from V and 6 bases from J, with 12 bases between. The CDR3 region has the DNA TGTGCCAGCAGCTTGGTGGGAGGGAGGCCTGAAGCTTTCTTT. It encodes CASSLVGGRPEAFF.